One and the same sample provided the 24 T cell receptor beta chains below, sequenced in a study of T cell changes during pregnancy in multiple sclerosis. Method: immunoSEQ multiplex PCR; TCRdb's copy keeps in-frame clones and lacks some. The sample has roughly 93,000 clones; under 95% are singletons. Sequences were derived from peripheral blood, sampled after pregnancy. Receptors originate from a female donor in good health, enrolled as a control in a pregnancy study.

The chain combines TRBV5-1 with TRBJ1-1; TRBD1 is a possible D gene (5 bases). The CDR3 is 14 amino acids. Germline CDR1 and CDR2: SGHRS and YFSETQ. Trimming took 4 bases from V and 5 from J, leaving 15 bases between them. CDR3 sequence reads: CASSVVQGDTEAFF. The CDR3 coding sequence is TGCGCCAGCAGCGTGGTCCAGGGCGATACTGAAGCTTTCTTT.

The rearrangement links TRBV2 to TRBJ2-2; D not certain. The CDR3 totals 15 residues. Trimming left V 4 bases short and J 7 bases short, with 16 bases between. The germline CDR1 and CDR2 sequences are SNHLY and FYNNEI. The CDR3 coding sequence is TGTGCCAGCAGTGTATTAAACCCTAAGAACGGGGAGCTGTTTTTT. Its protein is CASSVLNPKNGELFF. Complete variable domain (other parts from reference TRBV2 and TRBJ2-2): EPEVTQTPSHQVTQMGQEVILRCVPISNHLYFYWYRQILGQKVEFLVSFYNNEISEKSEIFDDQFSVERPDGSNFTLKIRSTKLEDSAMYFCASSVLNPKNGELFFGEGSRLTVL.

This clone has only a few counts. This chain's CDR3 is CASSQVEWDTQYF. The CDR3 coding sequence is TGTGCCAGCAGCCAAGTCGAGTGGGATACGCAGTATTTT. The V call is TRBV4-2, the J call TRBJ2-3; D unresolved. V shed 1 base and J shed 6 bases, with 8 bases lying between them. The germline V gene encodes CDR1 LGHNA and CDR2 YNFKEQ. The CDR3 spans 13 residues.

V and J are TRBV11-2 and TRBJ2-5; D remains unclear. The V and J ends lost 2 bases and 5 bases respectively, with 6 bases between them. The germline gives CDR1 SGHAT, CDR2 FQNNGV. This CDR3 region has 12 residues. This CDR3 is CASSLSVETQYF. For the CDR3, the DNA is TGTGCCAGCAGCTTATCCGTGGAGACCCAGTACTTC.

This clone has just a few counts. The gene calls are TRBV20-1 and TRBJ1-1, with unresolved D. The CDR3 is 10 residues long. V was trimmed by 5 bases and J by 10 bases, leaving 11 bases between them. CDR1 is DFQATT, CDR2 SNEGSKA, per germline (reference sequence). CDR3 region: CSARRAGAFF. In DNA form, the CDR3 reads TGCAGTGCTCGCCGTGCGGGAGCTTTCTTT.

This sequence joins TRBV11-2 and TRBJ2-7; D is unresolved. CDR1 and CDR2 from the germline V gene are SGHAT and FQNNGV. The CDR3 is made up of 11 amino acids. Between the trimmed V and J ends, which lost 1 base and 4 bases, there was a span of 2 bases. CDR3 loop: CASSLVYEQYF. CDR3 coding DNA: TGTGCCAGCAGCTTAGTATACGAGCAGTACTTC.

This rearrangement joins TRBV7-8 to TRBJ2-5, with D maybe TRBD1 (5 bases). The CDR3 has 15 amino acids. V was pared by 4 bases and J by 4 bases, with 16 bases between. Per germline, CDR1 SGHVS and CDR2 FQNEAQ. As DNA, the CDR3 is TGTGCCAGCAGCTCGCAGGGCGGCGGTAGAGAGACCCAGTACTTC. It encodes CASSSQGGGRETQYF.

V usage is TRBV5-1 and J usage is TRBJ1-2, with TRBD1 matching 9 bases. The CDR3 contains 16 residues. V dropped 0 bases and J dropped 8; count of bases not matched to a gene: 11. In germline, CDR1 is SGHRS, CDR2 YFSETQ. CDR3 sequence reads: CASSLARDRVIHGYTF. As DNA, the CDR3 is TGCGCCAGCAGCTTGGCCCGGGACAGGGTTATCCACGGCTACACCTTC.

In its sample, this clone was seen once. The V call is TRBV6-1, the J call TRBJ2-1, with a tentative D call TRBD2 (5 bases). Germline assignment: CDR1 MNHNS and CDR2 SASEGT. The CDR3 has 15 residues. V lost 1 base to trimming and J lost 2 bases, with 9 bases between them. The CDR3 DNA sequence: TGTGCCAGCAGTGAAGACTACGGGGCCTACAATGAGCAGTTCTTC. It specifies CASSEDYGAYNEQFF.

V and J are TRBV13 and TRBJ2-7; the D gene is possibly TRBD1 (5 bases). V lost 5 bases and J 0 bases, leaving 11 bases between the germline ends. The CDR3 runs 14 residues. Germline V gives CDR1 PRHDT, CDR2 FYEKMQ (reference sequence). CDR3 in DNA: TGTGCCAGCAGCACCCGACAGAGCTCCTACGAGCAGTACTTC. Its translation: CASSTRQSSYEQYF.

This chain uses TRBV5-1 with TRBJ1-6, with TRBD1 as a possible D gene (5 bases). The V gene's germline CDR1 is SGHRS and CDR2 YFSETQ. The CDR3 loop spans 15 amino acids. Between the trimmed V and J ends, which lost 0 bases and 10 bases, there was a span of 14 bases. DNA for the CDR3: TGCGCCAGCAGCTTGGAGGGGCAGGCAGCCTCACCCCTCCACTTT. Translation: CASSLEGQAASPLHF.

J is TRBJ1-1 and V is TRBV18; no clear D gene. The germline gives CDR1 KGHSH, CDR2 LQKENI. Trimming removed 3 bases at V and 8 bases at J, with 10 bases between. CDR3 length equals 12 residues. The DNA for the CDR3 is TGTGCCAGCTCACCTAGCCTTAGAGAAGCTTTCTTT. Translating it yields CASSPSLREAFF.

This chain joins TRBV28 and TRBJ1-5; the D gene is possibly TRBD1 (5 bases). V was trimmed by 3 bases and J by 0 bases, leaving 15 bases between them. CDR1 and CDR2 from the germline V gene are MDHEN and SYDVKM. This CDR3 has 17 residues. CDR3 in DNA: TGTGCCAGCAGTTTCCCCTCGGTGGGGCGTAGCAATCAGCCCCAGCATTTT. It yields the protein CASSFPSVGRSNQPQHF.

V is TRBV19 and J is TRBJ1-1; D not certain. The CDR3 is 17 amino acids. Germline V gene sequence: CDR1 LNHDA, CDR2 SQIVND (reference sequence). Trimming stripped 3 bases from V and 3 bases from J, with 20 bases between. The CDR3 here is CASSMDPAGLFDTEAFF. CDR3 DNA sequence: TGTGCCAGTAGTATGGATCCCGCGGGTCTCTTCGACACTGAAGCTTTCTTT.

CDR3 DNA: TGTGCCAGCAGTTGGACAGGGGAAACCGGGGAGCTGTTTTTT. Translated: CASSWTGETGELFF. This rearrangement joins TRBV28 to TRBJ2-2; TRBD1 matches at 9 bases. The CDR3 extends over 14 amino acids. The germline V gene has CDR1 MDHEN and CDR2 SYDVKM. Trimming removed 4 bases from V and 5 bases from J; junction bases left unmatched: 2.

The chain combines TRBV5-6 with TRBJ1-1; maybe TRBD1 (5 bases). Trimming pared 7 bases from V and 5 bases from J, leaving 15 bases between. The CDR3 has 13 amino acids. CDR1 SGHDT and CDR2 YYEEEE come from the germline V gene. The CDR3 DNA reads as TGTGCCAGCCTTATCCGGGGGGTTACTGAAGCTTTCTTT. As protein: CASLIRGVTEAFF.

This chain connects TRBV12-2 to TRBJ2-2; the D call TRBD2 from the table was never checked on the DNA. TRBV12-2 is annotated as a pseudogene. This CDR3 is built from 20 residues. Here the CDR3 DNA reads TGTGCAAGTCGGATCCTTTCGCTAGTGGTTAGCACTTCTTTCACCGGGGAGCTGTTTTTT. Translated: CASRILSLVVSTSFTGELFF.

This chain joins TRBV30 and TRBJ1-1; weak D call: TRBD1 (5 bases). Germline V gene data show CDR1 as GTSNPN and CDR2 as SVGIG (reference sequence). CDR3 size: 14 residues. Trimming took off 3 bases at V and 6 bases at J, with 17 bases between the two ends. The CDR3 DNA follows: TGTGCCTGGAGCCCAGTTCGGGGGTCACCTGAAGCTTTCTTT. Protein sequence: CAWSPVRGSPEAFF.

The rearrangement uses TRBV29-1 and TRBJ2-3; D might be TRBD2 (6 bases). The length of the CDR3 is 13 residues. Germline V gene sequence: CDR1 SQVTM, CDR2 ANQGSEA. V was clipped by 5 bases and J by 5 bases, with 14 bases between them. CDR3 in amino acids: CSVRRPGEDTQYF. In DNA form, the CDR3 reads TGCAGCGTTCGTCGGCCGGGGGAAGATACGCAGTATTTT.

The sample holds a few counts of this clone. V usage is TRBV7-8 and J usage is TRBJ1-3; D not certain. Germline V gene data show CDR1 as SGHVS and CDR2 as FQNEAQ. V lost 4 bases to trimming and J lost 0 bases, with 10 bases between them. The CDR3 loop spans 15 amino acids. CDR3 sequence reads: CASSSRVVSGNTIYF. CDR3 sequence (DNA): TGTGCCAGCAGCTCCCGGGTCGTCTCTGGAAACACCATATATTTT.

The chain combines TRBV18 with TRBJ1-1; 8 nucleotides align to TRBD1. V shed 3 bases, J shed 11 bases, and the junction held 20 bases outside the gene matches. The CDR3 spans 17 residues. Germline CDR1 is KGHSH and CDR2 is LQKENI. The CDR3 DNA sequence: TGTGCCAGCTCACCGAATAATCCCCAGGGGGCCTCTGAATCGGCTTTCTTT. The encoded protein is CASSPNNPQGASESAFF.

The chain has TRBV12-5 and TRBJ2-3; D is unresolved. V lost 2 bases, J lost 2 bases, and 5 bases lay in between. Looked up from germline, CDR1 is LGHNT and CDR2 is FRNRAP. The CDR3 is 13 amino acids. CDR3 region: CASGLPNTDTQYF. As DNA, the CDR3 is TGTGCTAGTGGTTTGCCAAACACAGATACGCAGTATTTT. The full variable domain, in which reference TRBV12-5 and TRBJ2-3 provide the parts outside the CDR3, is DARVTQTPRHKVTEMGQEVTMRCQPILGHNTVFWYRQTMMQGLELLAYFRNRAPLDDSGMPKDRFSAEMPDATLATLKIQPSEPRDSAVYFCASGLPNTDTQYFGPGTRLTVL.

This clone was counted a single time. CDR3 residues: CASSFSGFSLAENTGELFF. The CDR3 DNA reads TGTGCCAGCAGTTTTTCGGGGTTTTCCCTAGCGGAGAACACCGGGGAGCTGTTTTTT. The J gene is TRBJ2-2, the V gene TRBV28; 7 nucleotides line up with TRBD2. Trimming cost V 3 bases and J 1 base; bases outside gene matches: 14. CDR1 is MDHEN, CDR2 SYDVKM, per germline. CDR3 size: 19 residues.

The chain combines TRBV2 with TRBJ1-1; 11 bases are shared with TRBD1. This CDR3 has 13 amino acids. Germline loops: CDR1 SNHLY, CDR2 FYNNEI. Losses at the gene ends were 6 bases for V and 4 bases for J; bases not matched to a gene: 1. CDR3 region: CASRGQGGTEAFF. In DNA form, the CDR3 reads TGTGCCAGCAGGGGACAGGGGGGCACTGAAGCTTTCTTT.